These 29 T cell receptor beta chains originate from one sample sequenced in a study of CD8+CD57+ T cells in acquired aplastic anemia. Patients chosen for sequencing had CD8+CD57+ cells that had expanded, as shown by flow cytometry. Profiling that covered TCR beta VDJ and CDR3 relied on genomic DNA as its template. TCRdb fed the reads into MiXCR, producing one record per CDR3 protein. There are under 200,000 distinct CDR3 sequences in the sample; 48% occur only once, and about 30% lies in the top ten. The sequencing input was sorted CD4+, CD8+, or CD8+CD57+ T cells (not recorded which) from PBMCs. Receptors were obtained from a human donor with aplastic anemia.

The chain is built from TRBV7-2 and TRBJ1-1, with D maybe TRBD1 (5 bases). Germline V gene lookup returns CDR1 SGHTA and CDR2 FQGNSA. This CDR3 contains 14 residues. The ends were cut back, 1 base at V and 3 bases at J, with 9 bases in the middle. The CDR3 nucleotides are TGTGCCAGCAGCTTAGTCGGGGCTCACACTGAAGCTTTCTTT. Translated, it gives CASSLVGAHTEAFF.

Of note for this clonotype: This clone may be a read error of a much larger clone one base away. The chain carries TRBV7-3 and TRBJ2-3, with TRBD2 identical over 8 bases. Germline CDR1 reads SGHTA; CDR2 reads FQGTGA. Trimming at V came to 1 base and at J to 2 bases, leaving 14 bases not matched to a gene. CDR3 length equals 19 residues. DNA for the CDR3: TGTGCCAGCAGCTTAAGGTCTCGGCTAGCGGGCGGGGTCACAGATACGCAGTATTTT. Its protein product is CASSLRSRLAGGVTDTQYF.

The chain is built from TRBV27 and TRBJ1-1; maybe TRBD1 (5 bases). The CDR3 is made up of 13 amino acids. Deletions cut 5 bases from V and 0 bases from J, with 7 bases between. The germline V gene has CDR1 MNHEY and CDR2 SMNVEV (reference sequence). The chain's CDR3 is CASSPQVNTEAFF. CDR3 DNA: TGTGCCAGCAGTCCACAGGTGAACACTGAAGCTTTCTTT.

This clonotype was picked up many times. The gene calls are TRBV4-2 and TRBJ2-7, with 11 bases fitting TRBD1. The V segment lost 0 bases and the J segment 3 bases; nucleotides outside the gene matches: 4. CDR1 and CDR2 from the germline V gene are LGHNA and YNFKEQ. The CDR3 runs to 16 residues. This CDR3 is CASSQDPGTGGYEQYF. CDR3 nucleotides: TGTGCCAGCAGCCAAGATCCTGGGACAGGGGGCTACGAGCAGTACTTC.

The chain has TRBV19 and TRBJ2-7, with 7 bases that match TRBD2. The V gene's germline CDR1 is LNHDA and CDR2 SQIVND (reference sequence). The trim removed 4 bases at V and 4 bases at J, leaving 7 bases unmatched. The CDR3 is made up of 14 amino acids. CDR3 sequence: CASSTGGGGYEQYF. CDR3 nucleotides: TGTGCCAGTAGTACTGGGGGGGGTGGGTACGAGCAGTACTTC.

The genes are TRBV12-3 or TRBV12-4 and TRBJ1-1; D gene uncertain. V lost 0 bases and J lost 1, with 6 bases in between. This CDR3 region has 14 residues. The CDR3 loop is CASSLAGSNTEAFF. The CDR3 bases are TGTGCCAGCAGTTTAGCAGGCTCGAACACTGAAGCTTTCTTT.

This clonotype was detected ten times or more. This rearrangement joins TRBV9 to TRBJ2-1, with TRBD2 as a possible D gene (6 bases). This CDR3 region has 17 residues. Trimming removed 0 bases at V and 7 bases at J, with 20 bases between. CDR1 SGDLS and CDR2 YYNGEE come from the germline V gene. This CDR3 reads CASSVGGVWGVGNEQFF. CDR3 sequence (DNA): TGTGCCAGCAGCGTAGGCGGGGTTTGGGGGGTAGGGAATGAGCAGTTCTTC.

A note on this clonotype: This may arise from a read error, as a much more abundant clone is one base away. This rearrangement joins TRBV11-2 to TRBJ1-2; D unresolved. The V gene's germline CDR1 is SGHAT and CDR2 FQNNGV. The CDR3 runs to 11 residues. The CDR3 region has the DNA TGTACCAGCAGCTTATTAGATGGCTACACCTTC. It encodes CTSSLLDGYTF.

Note on this clonotype: This could be a read error, since a much larger clone is one nucleotide away. This chain links TRBV3-1 with TRBJ2-1, with no clear D. The CDR3 consists of 18 residues. Germline CDR1 LGHDT, CDR2 YNNKEL (reference sequence). CDR3 sequence: CASSQYRNRLDSYSEQFF. In DNA form, the CDR3 reads TGTGCCAGCAGCCAATACCGAAACAGATTAGACTCCTACAGTGAGCAGTTCTTC.

This clonotype appeared many times. The V and J genes are TRBV20-1 and TRBJ1-2; D gene unclear. Trimming removed 5 bases from V and 2 bases from J, with 9 bases in between. There are 12 residues in the CDR3. Germline CDR1 and CDR2: DFQATT and SNEGSKA (reference sequence). The CDR3 protein is CSAVRENYGYTF. The CDR3 DNA sequence: TGCAGTGCTGTCCGGGAGAACTATGGCTACACCTTC.

The rearrangement uses TRBV5-1 and TRBJ2-7; D call uncertain. Germline V gene lookup returns CDR1 SGHRS and CDR2 YFSETQ. This CDR3 has 13 amino acids. V lost 5 bases and J 2 bases, leaving 11 bases between the germline ends. In DNA, the CDR3 is TGCGCCAGCAGTGTAGGGATAGCCTACGAGCAGTACTTC. The encoded protein is CASSVGIAYEQYF.

This chain joins TRBV10-3 and TRBJ2-1, with a possible D match to TRBD1 (6 bases). This CDR3 is 14 amino acids long. CDR1 ENHRY and CDR2 SYGVKD come from the germline V gene. V was pared by 6 bases and J by 4 bases, with 13 bases between. CDR3 residues: CAISRDTSYNEQFF. CDR3 in DNA: TGTGCCATCAGCCGGGACACTTCATACAATGAGCAGTTCTTC.

This clonotype has ten or more counts. The CDR3 region has the DNA TGCGCCAGCAGCCTCACGGACCTTACCGGGACTGAAGCTTTCTTT. It translates to CASSLTDLTGTEAFF. The V and J genes are TRBV4-1 and TRBJ1-1; D ambiguous. The CDR3 covers 15 residues. Trimming took off 4 bases at V and 5 bases at J, with 17 bases between the two ends. Germline CDR1 is MGHRA and CDR2 is YSYEKL.

The V call is TRBV5-1, the J call TRBJ2-5, with D hard to call. Between the trimmed V and J ends, which lost 4 bases and 5 bases, there was a span of 12 bases. CDR3 length: 13 amino acids. The germline V gene encodes CDR1 SGHRS and CDR2 YFSETQ. The CDR3 region is CASSQDRQETQYF. The CDR3 nucleotides read TGCGCCAGCAGCCAAGATCGTCAGGAGACCCAGTACTTC. Combining the CDR3 with reference TRBV5-1 and TRBJ2-5 gives the whole variable domain KAGVTQTPRYLIKTRGQQVTLSCSPISGHRSVSWYQQTPGQGLQFLFEYFSETQRNKGNFPGRFSGRQFSNSRSEMNVSTLELGDSALYLCASSQDRQETQYFGPGTRLLVL.

This chain connects TRBV13 to TRBJ2-1; 11 positions match TRBD2. The CDR3 is made up of 17 amino acids. Germline CDR1 reads PRHDT; CDR2 reads FYEKMQ (reference sequence). J gave up 7 bases and V 5 bases, and 13 bases lay outside the gene matches. DNA for the CDR3: TGTGCCAGCAGCCCTTTTAGCGGGAGGGCAGGAAATAATGAGCAGTTCTTC. It is translated as CASSPFSGRAGNNEQFF. The whole variable domain, filled in from reference TRBV13 and TRBJ2-1, reads AAGVIQSPRHLIKEKRETATLKCYPIPRHDTVYWYQQGPGQDPQFLISFYEKMQSDKGSIPDRFSAQQFSDYHSELNMSSLELGDSALYFCASSPFSGRAGNNEQFFGPGTRLTVL.

This clonotype occurred many times. This chain connects TRBV9 to TRBJ1-4; D not certain. This CDR3 has 15 amino acids. Germline CDR1 is SGDLS and CDR2 is YYNGEE. V gave up 0 bases and J gave up 0 bases, with 6 bases separating them. The CDR3 loop reads CASSVGGATNEKLFF. The CDR3 bases are TGTGCCAGCAGCGTAGGCGGGGCAACTAATGAAAAACTGTTTTTT.

This clonotype was recorded a few times. This could be a read error, since a much larger clone is one nucleotide away. The V gene is TRBV4-3, the J gene TRBJ2-5; maybe TRBD1 (5 bases). Looked up from germline, CDR1 is LGHNA and CDR2 is YSLEER. This CDR3 is 15 amino acids long. The chain's CDR3 is CASSQDSRTTEAQYF. The CDR3 nucleotides read TGCGCCAGCAGCCAAGATTCGAGGACGACAGAGGCCCAGTACTTC.

This chain joins TRBV7-9 and TRBJ2-5, with D possibly TRBD1 on 5 matching bases. Deletions cut 1 base from V and 10 bases from J, with 7 bases between. The germline gives CDR1 SEHNR, CDR2 FQNEAQ (reference sequence). The CDR3 is made up of 11 amino acids. CDR3: CASSLEGVQYF. Written as DNA, the CDR3 is TGTGCCAGCAGCTTAGAAGGGGTCCAGTACTTC.

Remarks on this clonotype: Being one base from a much bigger clone, this may be a read error. This rearrangement joins TRBV2 to TRBJ2-7, with D unresolved. Per the germline V gene, CDR1 is SNHLY and CDR2 is FYNNEI. The CDR3 length is 11 residues. The DNA of the CDR3 is TGTGCCAGCAGTGAACTCTACGGGCAGTACTTC. It encodes CASSELYGQYF.

A few counts support this clonotype. The gene calls are TRBV29-1 and TRBJ1-3; D gene unclear. CDR1 and CDR2 from the germline V gene are SQVTM and ANQGSEA. Trimming pared 7 bases from V and 0 bases from J, leaving 13 bases between. The CDR3 runs to 14 residues. The CDR3 bases are TGCAGCGCAAGGGAGGCGTACTCTGGAAACACCATATATTTT. It is translated as CSAREAYSGNTIYF. Drawing the rest from reference TRBV29-1 and TRBJ1-3, the complete variable domain is SAVISQKPSRDICQRGTSLTIQCQVDSQVTMMFWYRQQPGQSLTLIATANQGSEATYESGFVIDKFPISRPNLTFSTLTVSNMSPEDSSIYLCSAREAYSGNTIYFGEGSWLTVV.

The rearrangement uses TRBV24-1 and TRBJ2-3; 7 bases are a match to TRBD2. This CDR3 region has 15 residues. Germline assignment: CDR1 KGHDR and CDR2 SFDVKD. After removal of 3 bases from V and 2 bases from J, the junction contained 4 bases not matched to a gene. The DNA of the CDR3 is TGTGCCACCAGTGATCCCCGGGACTACACAGATACGCAGTATTTT. Translating it yields CATSDPRDYTDTQYF.

This clonotype was observed many times. This chain connects TRBV3-1 to TRBJ2-3; no clear D. This CDR3 region has 15 residues. The germline gives CDR1 LGHDT, CDR2 YNNKEL (reference sequence). V was clipped by 0 bases and J by 1 base, with 8 bases between them. CDR3 loop: CASSQDGLGTDTQYF. In nucleotides, the CDR3 is TGTGCCAGCAGCCAAGATGGATTGGGCACAGATACGCAGTATTTT.

The rearrangement uses TRBV7-2 and TRBJ2-5, with TRBD2 matching over 8 bases. The CDR3 is 15 residues long. The V gene end was trimmed by 5 bases and the J gene end by 5 bases; junction bases not matched to a gene: 10. Germline CDR1 SGHTA, CDR2 FQGNSA. CDR3 DNA: TGTGCCAGCAGCCCTCAGAGCGGGGGCGGGGAGACCCAGTACTTC. Translating it yields CASSPQSGGGETQYF.

This clonotype was detected ten times or more. V and J are TRBV4-3 and TRBJ2-5, with no clear D. V was cut by 0 bases and J by 4 bases, with 6 bases left in between. Germline V gene data show CDR1 as LGHNA and CDR2 as YSLEER. There are 13 residues in the CDR3. CDR3 region: CASSQDGGETQYF. The CDR3 region has the DNA TGCGCCAGCAGCCAAGATGGCGGAGAGACCCAGTACTTC.

The rearrangement joins TRBV7-8 to TRBJ2-1; 7 nucleotides agree with TRBD2. The trim removed 4 bases at V and 10 bases at J, leaving 4 bases unmatched. Per the germline V gene, CDR1 is SGHVS and CDR2 is FQNEAQ. This CDR3 spans 12 amino acids. Here the CDR3 DNA reads TGTGCCAGCAGCTCGAGGACTAGGGAGCAGTTCTTC. Translation: CASSSRTREQFF.

V is TRBV10-1 and J is TRBJ2-7; no clear D. The CDR3 spans 13 residues. V was pared by 8 bases and J by 3 bases, with 14 bases between. Germline-derived CDR1 and CDR2 are WNHNN and SYGVQD (reference sequence). CDR3: CASGRERDYEQYF. Written as DNA, the CDR3 is TGCGCCAGCGGGCGCGAGCGAGACTACGAGCAGTACTTC.

This chain links TRBV2 with TRBJ2-7; D not certain. Trimming left V 3 bases short and J 2 bases short, with 5 bases between. Per the germline V gene, CDR1 is SNHLY and CDR2 is FYNNEI. This CDR3 spans 12 amino acids. For the CDR3, the DNA is TGTGCCAGCAGTGATCTTCCCTACGAGCAGTACTTC. Encoded protein: CASSDLPYEQYF. The variable domain in full, with the rest retrieved from reference TRBV2 and TRBJ2-7, is EPEVTQTPSHQVTQMGQEVILRCVPISNHLYFYWYRQILGQKVEFLVSFYNNEISEKSEIFDDQFSVERPDGSNFTLKIRSTKLEDSAMYFCASSDLPYEQYFGPGTRLTVT.

This clonotype was observed once. Since a much larger clone is just one base distant, this may be a read error. The V gene is TRBV6-5, the J gene TRBJ1-4; D gene uncertain. The length of the CDR3 is 12 residues. Germline V CDR1 and CDR2: MNHEY, SVGAGI. The CDR3 sequence is CASSYQDFELLF. The CDR3 region has the DNA TGTGCCAGCAGTTACCAGGACTTTGAACTGCTTTTT.

This clonotype was observed a single time. This chain links TRBV19 with TRBJ2-1; D gene uncertain. Trimming left V 1 base short and J 1 base short, with 5 bases between. The CDR3 runs 14 residues. CDR1 is LNHDA and CDR2 is SQIVND in the germline V gene (reference sequence). CDR3 protein: CASSIGPSYNEQFF. The CDR3 DNA sequence: TGTGCCAGTAGTATAGGCCCATCCTACAATGAGCAGTTCTTC. Combining the CDR3 with reference TRBV19 and TRBJ2-1 gives the whole variable domain DGGITQSPKYLFRKEGQNVTLSCEQNLNHDAMYWYRQDPGQGLRLIYYSQIVNDFQKGDIAEGYSVSREKKESFPLTVTSAQKNPTAFYLCASSIGPSYNEQFFGPGTRLTVL.